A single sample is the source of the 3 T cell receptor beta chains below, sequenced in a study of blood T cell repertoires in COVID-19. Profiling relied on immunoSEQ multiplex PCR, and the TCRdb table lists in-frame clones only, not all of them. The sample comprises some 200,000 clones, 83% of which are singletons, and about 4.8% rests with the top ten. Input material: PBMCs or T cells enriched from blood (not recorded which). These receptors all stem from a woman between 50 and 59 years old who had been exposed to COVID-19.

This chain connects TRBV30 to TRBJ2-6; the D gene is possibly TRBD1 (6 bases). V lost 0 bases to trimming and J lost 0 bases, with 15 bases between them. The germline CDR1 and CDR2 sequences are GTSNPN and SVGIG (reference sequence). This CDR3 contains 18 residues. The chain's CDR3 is CAWSVFQGFGSGANVLTF. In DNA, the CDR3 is TGTGCCTGGAGTGTATTCCAGGGGTTCGGCTCTGGGGCCAACGTCCTGACTTTC.

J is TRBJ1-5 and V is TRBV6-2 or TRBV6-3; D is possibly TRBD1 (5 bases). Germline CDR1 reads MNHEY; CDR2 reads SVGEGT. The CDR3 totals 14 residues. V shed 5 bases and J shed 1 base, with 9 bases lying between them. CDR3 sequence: CASSPDSSNQPQHF. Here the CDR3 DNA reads TGTGCCAGCAGTCCCGACAGCAGCAATCAGCCCCAGCATTTT.

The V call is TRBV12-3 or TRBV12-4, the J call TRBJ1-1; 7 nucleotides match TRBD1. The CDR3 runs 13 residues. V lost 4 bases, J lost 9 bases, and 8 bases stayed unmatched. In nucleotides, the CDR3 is TGTGCCAGCAGTTCTCCCGGACAGGCCCAAGCTTTCTTT. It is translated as CASSSPGQAQAFF.